One and the same sample provided the 14 T cell receptor beta chains below, sequenced in a study of T cells in Graves' hyperthyroidism and ophthalmopathy. Amplified TCR beta CDR3 regions came from RNA transcripts. Using the HTBI primer set, a first-round RT-PCR was run on the TCR CDR3. TCRdb re-called the multiplex PCR reads through MiXCR, storing one row per CDR3 protein. The sample has roughly 290,000 distinct CDR3 sequences; approximately 13% are singletons. Source material: blood. The receptors were gathered from a woman in her thirties or forties with Graves' hyperthyroidism.

This clonotype appeared a few times. The V and J genes are TRBV7-8 and TRBJ2-2; D call uncertain. The germline gives CDR1 SGHVS, CDR2 FQNEAQ. The CDR3 consists of 15 residues. V was trimmed by 1 base and J by 4 bases, leaving 10 bases between them. CDR3 loop: CASSLGLVGTGELFF. Here the CDR3 DNA reads TGTGCCAGCAGCTTAGGCCTAGTCGGCACCGGGGAGCTGTTTTTT. Full variable domain (missing parts from reference TRBV7-8 and TRBJ2-2): GAGVSQSPRYKVAKRGQDVALRCDPISGHVSLFWYQQALGQGPEFLTYFQNEAQLDKSGLPSDRFFAERPEGSVSTLKIQRTQQEDSAVYLCASSLGLVGTGELFFGEGSRLTVL.

This clonotype was seen more than once but under ten times. A much more abundant neighbour one base away suggests this may be a read error. This chain uses TRBV7-9 with TRBJ2-5; the match to TRBD1 covers 7 bases. In germline, CDR1 is SEHNR, CDR2 FQNEAQ (reference sequence). CDR3 length equals 14 residues. This chain's CDR3 is CAGSQTGAEETQYF. The CDR3 bases are TGTGCCGGCAGCCAAACAGGGGCAGAAGAGACCCAGTACTTC.

This clonotype was observed a few times. V is TRBV12-3 or TRBV12-4 and J is TRBJ2-1; tentatively, D is TRBD2 (6 bases). V lost 3 bases and J lost 10, with 13 bases in between. The CDR3 is made up of 13 amino acids. The CDR3 DNA is TGTGCCAGCAGTTTCTGGGGGGAAGGAGAGCAGTTCTTC. It translates to CASSFWGEGEQFF.

This clonotype came up many times. CDR3 DNA sequence: TGTGCCAGCAGCTTCTCGGCAGCGCCGAACTACGAGCAGTACTTC. It codes for CASSFSAAPNYEQYF. The chain uses TRBV7-2 and TRBJ2-7; D unclear. This CDR3 contains 15 residues. The V gene lost 3 bases and the J gene lost 3 bases, with 15 bases spanning the gap. Germline CDR1 SGHTA, CDR2 FQGNSA.

This clonotype was picked up many times. V usage is TRBV6-1 and J usage is TRBJ2-3; TRBD1 aligns across 7 bases. After removal of 5 bases from V and 4 bases from J, the junction contained 6 bases not matched to a gene. The CDR3 is 14 amino acids. Germline-derived CDR1 and CDR2 are MNHNS and SASEGT. The CDR3 bases are TGTGCCAGCAGTACAGGGGTGGAATCAGATACGCAGTATTTT. Protein product: CASSTGVESDTQYF.

This clonotype appeared many times. The rearrangement uses TRBV6-1 and TRBJ2-2, with D possibly TRBD2 on 6 matching bases. Germline V CDR1 and CDR2: MNHNS, SASEGT. V was clipped by 8 bases and J by 0 bases, with 13 bases between them. There are 15 residues in the CDR3. The chain's CDR3 is CASLGGNANTGELFF. The CDR3 region has the DNA TGTGCCAGCCTCGGCGGGAACGCGAACACCGGGGAGCTGTTTTTT.

This clonotype occurred many times. V gene TRBV3-1 combines with J gene TRBJ2-4, with 12 bases aligning to TRBD1. The CDR3 covers 14 residues. CDR1 LGHDT and CDR2 YNNKEL come from the germline V gene (reference sequence). The V gene end was trimmed by 3 bases and the J gene end by 9 bases; junction bases not matched to a gene: 3. This CDR3 reads CASSQGQGAGIQYF. The CDR3 DNA is TGTGCCAGCAGCCAGGGACAGGGGGCAGGCATTCAGTACTTC.

Many counts were recorded for this clonotype. The chain recombines TRBV12-3 or TRBV12-4 with TRBJ2-5, with 8 bases lining up with TRBD2. CDR3 size: 15 residues. V lost 5 bases and J lost 3; bases outside the gene matches: 8. This CDR3 reads CASSHSAGVEETQYF. CDR3 nucleotide sequence: TGTGCCAGCAGTCATTCAGCGGGAGTAGAAGAGACCCAGTACTTC.

The chain is built from TRBV15 and TRBJ2-3; D tentatively reads TRBD1 or TRBD2 (7 bases each). V was clipped by 0 bases and J by 6 bases, with 13 bases between them. CDR1 LNHNV and CDR2 YYDKDF come from the germline V gene (reference sequence). The CDR3 has 15 residues. CDR3 sequence (DNA): TGTGCCACCAGCAGAGAGGGGAGGGGGCGGGATACGCAGTATTTT. Translating gives CATSREGRGRDTQYF.

This clonotype was picked up many times. The chain couples TRBV15 to TRBJ1-2, with D possibly matching TRBD1 (6 bases). CDR1 and CDR2 (germline): LNHNV, YYDKDF (reference sequence). The CDR3 loop spans 14 amino acids. The V gene lost 1 base and the J gene lost 0 bases, with 6 bases spanning the gap. The CDR3 bases are TGTGCCACCAGCAGAGGGACAGCTAACTATGGCTACACCTTC. It specifies CATSRGTANYGYTF. The full variable domain, with the rest looked up from reference TRBV15 and TRBJ1-2, is DAMVIQNPRYQVTQFGKPVTLSCSQTLNHNVMYWYQQKSSQAPKLLFHYYDKDFNNEADTPDNFQSRRPNTSFCFLDIRSPGLGDTAMYLCATSRGTANYGYTFGSGTRLTVV.

The rearrangement links TRBV6-1 to TRBJ2-3; no reliable D call. CDR1 and CDR2 from the germline V gene are MNHNS and SASEGT. The V end lost 6 bases, the J end lost 1 base, and 11 bases lay between the germline ends. This CDR3 has 14 residues. The CDR3 reads CASRALEGTDTQYF. CDR3 bases: TGTGCCAGCAGGGCTCTTGAGGGCACAGATACGCAGTATTTT.

This chain links TRBV20-1 with TRBJ1-1, with TRBD1 matching 8 bases. Germline assignment: CDR1 DFQATT and CDR2 SNEGSKA (reference sequence). The CDR3 length is 15 residues. V lost 5 bases, J lost 0 bases, and 8 bases stayed unmatched. The DNA for the CDR3 is TGCAGTGCTGGAGGGGCAGGGGGCTTGAACACTGAAGCTTTCTTT. Its protein product is CSAGGAGGLNTEAFF.

This clonotype was recorded many times. V usage is TRBV6-1 and J usage is TRBJ1-5; 9 bases line up with TRBD1. CDR3 size: 15 residues. The germline V gene has CDR1 MNHNS and CDR2 SASEGT. Trimming took 5 bases from V and 2 from J; bases not matched to a gene: 4. CDR3 DNA sequence: TGTGCCAGCAGTCGAGGGGACAGGGGCAATCAGCCCCAGCATTTT. Translation gives CASSRGDRGNQPQHF.

This clonotype has a count of ten or more. The chain carries TRBV28 and TRBJ2-4, with D perhaps matching TRBD1 (6 bases). Trimming shortened V by 5 bases and J by 1 base, and 12 bases separated the two germline ends. The CDR3 length is 15 residues. Per the germline V gene, CDR1 is MDHEN and CDR2 is SYDVKM. The CDR3 protein is CASSQQGSAKNIQYF. In nucleotides, the CDR3 is TGTGCCAGCAGTCAACAGGGATCGGCCAAAAACATTCAGTACTTC.